Given below is one TCR beta chain in context. Its antigen is still unknown. This sample was taken from a study of post-analysis software for immune sequencing data. General study results and limits: Roughly five TRBV segments appeared more often in patients than in controls, and TRBV5-6, TRBV5-1 and TRBV20-1 were among these.

The library was made from cDNA and included unique molecular identifiers. TCRdb reprocessed the PCR reads via MiXCR and lists one record per CDR3 protein. The sample gives approximately 360,000 distinct CDR3 sequences, less than 35% of which show up once; around an eighth is in the top ten. The CDR3 consists of 17 residues. With V trimmed by 1 base and J by 3 bases, 10 bases remained unmatched. Looked up from germline, CDR1 is SGHVS and CDR2 is FQNEAQ. The sequence was obtained from a girl between 5 and 17 years old with multiple sclerosis. The sequenced sample consisted of blood. This chain connects TRBV7-8 to TRBJ2-7, with TRBD1 identical over 9 bases. This CDR3 reads CASSLGAGTGYCYEQYF. In nucleotides, the CDR3 is TGTGCCAGCAGCTTAGGGGCGGGGACAGGGTATTGCTACGAGCAGTACTTC.